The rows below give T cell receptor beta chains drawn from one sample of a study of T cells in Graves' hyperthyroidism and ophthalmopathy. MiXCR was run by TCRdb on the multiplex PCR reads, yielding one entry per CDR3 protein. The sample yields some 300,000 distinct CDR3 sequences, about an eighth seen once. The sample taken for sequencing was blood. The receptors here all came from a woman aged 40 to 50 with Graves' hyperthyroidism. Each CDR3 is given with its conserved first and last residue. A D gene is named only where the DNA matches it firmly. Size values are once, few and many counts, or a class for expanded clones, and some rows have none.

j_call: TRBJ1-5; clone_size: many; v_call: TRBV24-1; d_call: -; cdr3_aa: CATSDSDQPQHF; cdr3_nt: TGTGCCACCAGTGATTCAGATCAGCCCCAGCATTTT
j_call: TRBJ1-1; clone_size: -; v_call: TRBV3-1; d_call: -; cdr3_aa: CASSQVGGRGLNTEAFF; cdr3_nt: TGTGCCAGCAGCCAAGTAGGGGGGCGCGGCTTGAACACTGAAGCTTTCTTT
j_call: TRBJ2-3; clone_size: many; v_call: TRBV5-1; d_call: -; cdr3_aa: CASRSNGGSSTDTQYF; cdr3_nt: TGCGCCAGCAGGTCTAATGGCGGATCTAGCACAGATACGCAGTATTTT
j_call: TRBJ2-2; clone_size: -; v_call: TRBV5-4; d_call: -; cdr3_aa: CASSLSVKNTGELFF; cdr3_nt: TGTGCCAGCAGCTTGTCCGTAAAAAACACCGGGGAGCTGTTTTTT
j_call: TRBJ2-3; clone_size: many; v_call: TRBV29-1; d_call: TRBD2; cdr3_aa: CSVTSGGTDTQYF; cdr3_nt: TGCAGCGTTACTAGCGGAGGCACAGATACGCAGTATTTT
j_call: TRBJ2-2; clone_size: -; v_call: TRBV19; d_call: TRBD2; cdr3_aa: CASRPIGLAGGDSTGELFF; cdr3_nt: TGTGCCAGTAGACCAATAGGTCTAGCGGGAGGAGACAGCACCGGGGAGCTGTTTTTT
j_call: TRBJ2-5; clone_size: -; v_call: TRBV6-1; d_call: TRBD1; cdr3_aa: CASSEDGTGQGTQYF; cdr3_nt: TGTGCCAGCAGTGAAGACGGGACAGGGCAAGGGACCCAGTACTTC
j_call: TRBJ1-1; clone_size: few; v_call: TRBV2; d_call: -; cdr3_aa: CASSERGVSTEAFF; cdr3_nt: TGTGCCAGCAGTGAGAGGGGAGTGAGCACTGAAGCTTTCTTT
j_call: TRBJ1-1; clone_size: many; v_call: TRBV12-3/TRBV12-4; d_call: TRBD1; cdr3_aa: CASIQGAQDTEAFF; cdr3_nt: TGTGCCAGCATCCAGGGGGCGCAGGACACTGAAGCTTTCTTT
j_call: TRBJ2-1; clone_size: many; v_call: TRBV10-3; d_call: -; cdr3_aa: CAISERQSNSGEQFF; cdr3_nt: TGTGCCATCAGTGAAAGACAGTCGAACAGTGGTGAGCAGTTCTTC
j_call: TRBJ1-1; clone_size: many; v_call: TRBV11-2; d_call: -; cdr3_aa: CASSPRGFTEAFF; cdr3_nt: TGTGCCAGCAGCCCCCGGGGTTTCACTGAAGCTTTCTTT
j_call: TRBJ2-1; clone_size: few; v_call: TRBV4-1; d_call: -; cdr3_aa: CASSRVPYNEQFF; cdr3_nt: TGCGCCAGCAGCCGGGTCCCATACAATGAGCAGTTCTTC
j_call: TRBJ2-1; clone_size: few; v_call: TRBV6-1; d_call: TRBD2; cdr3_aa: CASSTGTSGAHEQFF; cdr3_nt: TGTGCCAGCAGTACCGGGACTAGCGGCGCCCATGAGCAGTTCTTC
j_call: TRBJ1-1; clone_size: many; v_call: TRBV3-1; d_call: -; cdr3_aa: CASSHNAPSGEAFF; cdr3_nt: TGTGCCAGCAGCCATAACGCCCCATCGGGTGAAGCTTTCTTT
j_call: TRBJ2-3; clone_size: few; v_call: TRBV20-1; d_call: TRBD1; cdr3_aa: CSSPGQLQDTQYF; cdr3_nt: TGCAGTTCTCCGGGACAGCTTCAAGATACGCAGTATTTT
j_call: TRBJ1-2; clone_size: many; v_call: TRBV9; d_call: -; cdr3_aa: CASSVLGANYGYTF; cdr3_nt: TGTGCCAGCAGCGTCCTCGGTGCTAACTATGGCTACACCTTC
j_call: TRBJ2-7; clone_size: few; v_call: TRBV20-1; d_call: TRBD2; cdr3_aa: CSARPLAGTSYEQYF; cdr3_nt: TGCAGTGCTAGACCCTTAGCGGGAACCTCCTACGAGCAGTACTTC
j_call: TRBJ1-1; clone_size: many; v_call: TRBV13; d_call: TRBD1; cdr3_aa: CASSITGGRTEAFF; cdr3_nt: TGTGCCAGCAGCATCACAGGGGGTAGGACTGAAGCTTTCTTT
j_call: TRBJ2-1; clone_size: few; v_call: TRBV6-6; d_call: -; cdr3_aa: CASSYGGAQGGEQFF; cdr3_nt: TGTGCCAGCAGTTACGGGGGCGCACAAGGAGGCGAGCAGTTCTTC
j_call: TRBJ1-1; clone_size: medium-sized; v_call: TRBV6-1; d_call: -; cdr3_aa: CASINRDLAEAFF; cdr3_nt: TGTGCCAGCATCAACAGGGATTTGGCTGAAGCTTTCTTT
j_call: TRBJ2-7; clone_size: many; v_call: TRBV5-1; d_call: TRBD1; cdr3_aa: CASSPSDRVGPYEQYF; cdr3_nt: TGCGCCAGCAGCCCCTCGGACAGGGTCGGACCCTACGAGCAGTACTTC
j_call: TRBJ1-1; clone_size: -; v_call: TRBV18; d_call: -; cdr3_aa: CASSPQGLRTEAFF; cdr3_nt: TGTGCCAGCTCACCACAAGGCCTTCGCACTGAAGCTTTCTTT
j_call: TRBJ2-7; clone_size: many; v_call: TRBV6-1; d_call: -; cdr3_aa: CARRNSDYEQYF; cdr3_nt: TGTGCCAGGAGAAACAGCGACTACGAGCAGTACTTC
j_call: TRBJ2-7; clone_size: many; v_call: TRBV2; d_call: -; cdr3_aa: CASSEVGATYEQYF; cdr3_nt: TGTGCCAGCAGTGAGGTGGGGGCCACCTACGAGCAGTACTTC
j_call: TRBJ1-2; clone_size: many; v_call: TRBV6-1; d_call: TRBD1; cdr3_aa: CASSSPGQGLRGYTF; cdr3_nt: TGTGCCAGCAGTTCGCCAGGACAGGGACTGCGGGGCTACACCTTC
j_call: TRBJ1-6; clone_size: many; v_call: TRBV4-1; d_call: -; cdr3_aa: CASSSRTANSPLHF; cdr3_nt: TGCGCCAGCAGCTCACGGACAGCTAATTCACCCCTCCACTTT
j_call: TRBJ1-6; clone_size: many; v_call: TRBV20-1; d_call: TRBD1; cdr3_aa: CSASRQGSSPLHF; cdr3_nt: TGCAGTGCTAGCCGACAGGGGTCTTCACCCCTCCACTTT
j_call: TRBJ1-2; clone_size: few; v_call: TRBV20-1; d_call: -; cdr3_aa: CSPHTQSNGYTF; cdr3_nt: TGCAGTCCCCATACCCAATCGAATGGCTACACCTTC